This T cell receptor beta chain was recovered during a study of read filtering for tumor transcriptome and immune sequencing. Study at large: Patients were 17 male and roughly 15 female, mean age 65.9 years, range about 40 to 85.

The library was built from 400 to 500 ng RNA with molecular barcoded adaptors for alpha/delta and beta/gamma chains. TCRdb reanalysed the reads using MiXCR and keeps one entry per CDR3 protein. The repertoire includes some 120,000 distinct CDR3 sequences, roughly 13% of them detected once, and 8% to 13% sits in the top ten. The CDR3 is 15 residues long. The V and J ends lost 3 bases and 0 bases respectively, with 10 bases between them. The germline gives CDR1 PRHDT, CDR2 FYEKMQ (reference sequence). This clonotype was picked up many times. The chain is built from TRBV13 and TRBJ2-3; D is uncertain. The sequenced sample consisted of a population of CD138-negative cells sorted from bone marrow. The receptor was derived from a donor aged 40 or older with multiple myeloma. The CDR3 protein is CASSFGRKSTDTQYF. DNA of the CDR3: TGTGCCAGCAGCTTTGGGCGGAAGAGCACAGATACGCAGTATTTT. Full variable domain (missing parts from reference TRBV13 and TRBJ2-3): AAGVIQSPRHLIKEKRETATLKCYPIPRHDTVYWYQQGPGQDPQFLISFYEKMQSDKGSIPDRFSAQQFSDYHSELNMSSLELGDSALYFCASSFGRKSTDTQYFGPGTRLTVL.